Listed below are T cell receptor beta chains from one sample, sequenced in a study of cytomegalovirus exposure and HLA in healthy donors. The table came from immunoSEQ multiplex PCR; TCRdb's copy has only in-frame clones and leaves some out. The sample lists hundreds of thousands of clones; 75% to 80% were seen once. The sequenced material came from PBMCs. These receptors all come from a male donor in good health and CMV-seronegative. The CDR3 runs from the conserved cysteine through the conserved F or W. D genes are given only for firm matches. Not every row has a clone size; where given, it reads once, few, many or a size class.

D	V	J	length	size	CDR3	DNA
NA	TRBV2	TRBJ1-5	13	NA	CATQGQSNQPQHF	TGTGCCACCCAGGGCCAGAGCAATCAGCCCCAGCATTTT
TRBD1	TRBV27	TRBJ2-7	14	NA	CASSPLRDSYEQYF	TGTGCCAGCAGTCCCCTCAGGGACAGCTACGAGCAGTACTTC
TRBD1	TRBV7-8	TRBJ2-7	15	NA	CASSSTGGWSYEQYF	TGTGCCAGCAGCTCTACAGGGGGATGGTCCTACGAGCAGTACTTC
NA	TRBV6-1	TRBJ1-6	15	NA	CASSEAAGLGSPLHF	TGTGCCAGCAGTGAAGCCGCAGGATTAGGTTCACCCCTCCACTTT
NA	TRBV7-8	TRBJ1-2	17	NA	CASSLRGSQSTYYGYTF	TGTGCCAGCAGCTTAAGGGGGTCCCAATCAACATACTATGGCTACACCTTC
TRBD2	TRBV18	TRBJ2-7	18	NA	CASSSLTLSGLVSVEQYF	TGTGCCAGCTCATCACTTACCCTGTCGGGACTAGTCTCTGTCGAGCAGTACTTC
TRBD1	TRBV15	TRBJ2-3	14	NA	CATSRGGAVDTQYF	TGTGCCACCAGCCGAGGGGGCGCAGTAGATACGCAGTATTTT
NA	TRBV7-2	TRBJ2-1	17	NA	CASSLVGTGSPNNEQFF	TGTGCCAGCAGCTTAGTGGGTACGGGTTCCCCAAACAATGAGCAGTTCTTC
NA	TRBV2	TRBJ1-2	14	NA	CASTEGGQFYGYTF	TGTGCCAGCACCGAAGGAGGGCAATTCTATGGCTACACCTTC
TRBD1	TRBV6-1	TRBJ1-3	18	NA	CASSEATGGGESGNTIYF	TGTGCCAGCAGTGAAGCGACGGGAGGGGGCGAATCTGGAAACACCATATATTTT
NA	TRBV29-1	TRBJ2-7	11	NA	CSVQGGREQYF	TGCAGCGTACAGGGGGGGCGGGAGCAGTACTTC
NA	TRBV4-2	TRBJ1-1	13	NA	CASSPGGAPEAFF	TGTGCCAGCAGCCCTGGAGGGGCCCCTGAAGCTTTCTTT
NA	TRBV28	TRBJ2-7	14	NA	CASSPRERVYEQYF	TGTGCCAGCAGCCCACGGGAAAGAGTCTACGAGCAGTACTTC
NA	TRBV14	TRBJ1-1	17	NA	CASSQDARLLRGLGAFF	TGTGCCAGCAGCCAAGATGCGAGGCTCCTGAGAGGGCTGGGAGCTTTCTTT
TRBD1	TRBV6-5	TRBJ2-5	13	NA	CASSWTGGETQYF	TGTGCCAGCAGCTGGACAGGGGGGGAGACCCAGTACTTC
NA	TRBV4-1	TRBJ2-3	13	NA	CASSQFPFDTQYF	TGCGCCAGCAGCCAATTTCCTTTTGATACGCAGTATTTT
NA	TRBV5-1	TRBJ2-7	12	few	CASSDTSYEQYF	TGCGCCAGCAGCGACACCTCCTACGAGCAGTACTTC
NA	TRBV7-2	TRBJ2-1	14	NA	CASSLRDKNSRQFF	TGTGCCAGCAGCCTCCGGGACAAGAACTCTCGGCAGTTCTTC
NA	TRBV7-7	TRBJ2-7	14	few	CASSPLSRGDEQYF	TGTGCTAGCAGCCCCCTCTCCAGGGGCGACGAGCAGTACTTC